The rows below give T cell receptor beta chains drawn from one sample of a study of CD8 T cells in ankylosing spondylitis. TCRdb itself ran the 5' RACE reads through MiXCR, one entry per CDR3 protein. The data show around 210,000 distinct CDR3 sequences, 8% to 9% seen once. Sequencing was performed on blood, either unsorted or a sorted T cell fraction (not recorded which). These receptors all stem from a female donor with ankylosing spondylitis or in good health (not recorded which). Both conserved end residues are part of each CDR3. D genes are given only for firm matches.

v_gene | d_gene | CDR3aa
TRBV15 | TRBD1 | CATSTGTVPYEQYF
TRBV7-2 | NA | CASSSLSGSETQYF
TRBV5-1 | NA | CASSTTGFNTEAFF
TRBV6-2/TRBV6-3 | NA | CASSYQGLQDTEAFF
TRBV20-1 | NA | CSAERNEQFF
TRBV19 | NA | CASSREHPVSYEQYF
TRBV6-2/TRBV6-3 | TRBD2 | CASSSLTGGTNIQYF
TRBV7-9 | TRBD1 | CASSSQGKTLTF
TRBV6-1 | NA | CASRRTASYEQYF
TRBV12-3/TRBV12-4 | TRBD1 | CASSPWTGGFGNTIYF
TRBV20-1 | NA | CSAPSMDGVNQPQHF
TRBV6-2/TRBV6-3 | NA | CASSPTHGTFGEQYF
TRBV7-8 | TRBD1 | CASSFTGGADTQYF
TRBV27 | TRBD1 | CASSFGRGTYEQYF
TRBV28 | NA | CATCGSRGTGELFF
TRBV5-5 | TRBD1 | CASSLAGTGGEQFF
TRBV6-1 | TRBD1 | CASTKTGDGIQYF
TRBV7-2 | NA | CASSNEYYEQYF
TRBV4-3 | NA | CASSQDDVYNEQFF
TRBV6-6 | NA | CASRVQGGQPQHF
TRBV7-2 | NA | CASSLKRDTEAFF
TRBV9 | TRBD1 | CASSVWTGDGYTF
TRBV7-8 | TRBD2 | CASSSLGGSGNEQYF
TRBV5-1 | NA | CASSSGVAGSYNEQFF
TRBV2 | NA | CASSRVRGETQYF